This entry concerns a single T cell receptor (beta chain). Its antigen target is currently unknown. No base-level quality is on record; no much larger clone is a single base apart. This sample was included in a study of blood T cell repertoires in COVID-19 (dated by TCRdb to 2020 to 2021). For the wider study: Samples covering the acute and convalescent phases of COVID-19 were provided by collaborators in the United States, Italy and Spain. The material from the prospective study consisted of cDNA or gDNA derived from T cells, B-cell-depleted T cells, or PBMCs. Subjects who had been exposed to COVID-19, were actively infected with it, or had recovered from it provided the deeply sampled blood TCRbeta repertoires that made up the dataset. The repertoires were released in a freely available public database intended as a resource for research on the immune response to SARS-CoV-2. The samples were drawn from two sources: the first 160 participants of the ongoing ImmuneRACE study, and fewer than 1,500 subjects contributed by 6 global collaborators. Nearly every sample came with metadata listing a de-identified subject ID, COVID-19 status, age in years and sex. Where HLA class I and class II types were available, the types were taken from metadata supplied by the sample provider, not from assay-based typing.

Collaborating institutions collected whole blood in K2EDTA tubes following their own protocols. For TCRbeta analysis, collaborators shipped samples as frozen whole blood, isolated PBMCs, or DNA extracted from either of those sample types. Study-level results and caveats: Clinical and demographic metadata were provided uncurated, with the amount varying by source and participant.

TCRbeta CDR3 regions were amplified from genomic DNA using the immunoSEQ Assay, a bias-controlled multiplex PCR. The paper's processing steps were these. The number of nucleated cells in each sample was estimated from the amplification of reference gene primers within the assay. Sequence reads were collapsed and filtered to measure the absolute abundance of every unique TCRbeta CDR3 rearrangement. For each sample, productive Simpson clonality was calculated as the square root of Simpson's diversity index across productive rearrangements. This is the immuneACCESS table as TCRdb keeps it, with only in-frame sequences that have V and J called. A part of the clones is gone; compared with another copy, unresolved V genes explain less than half, and the rest is unexplained. That table is the source of V, J and clone size, and D and trimming were worked out from the DNA. In all, the sample holds about 110,000 clones, and roughly 84% of those were seen once. Jointly, the top ten make up 7.9% of the sample.

This sequence was found in a woman aged 80 or over with active or convalescent COVID-19. The sample comprised peripheral blood.

The CDR3 reads CASSHVGQVSYEQYF. The DNA sequence is as follows: TGTGCCAGCAGCCACGTAGGACAGGTATCCTACGAGCAGTACTTC. The V and J segments used are TRBV3-1 (or the pseudogene TRBV3-2) and TRBJ2-7, with TRBD1 matching 7 junction bases. The germline V gene (reference sequence) provides CDR1 LGHDT and CDR2 YNNKEL. Inclusive of the bounding cysteine and phenylalanine, the CDR3 is 15 residues long. Only the CDR3 portion is preserved as DNA: 45 bases, with reading frame beginning at the first base. Clipping removes 3 bases from V and 1 base from J, with 6 as the unmatched junction base count.